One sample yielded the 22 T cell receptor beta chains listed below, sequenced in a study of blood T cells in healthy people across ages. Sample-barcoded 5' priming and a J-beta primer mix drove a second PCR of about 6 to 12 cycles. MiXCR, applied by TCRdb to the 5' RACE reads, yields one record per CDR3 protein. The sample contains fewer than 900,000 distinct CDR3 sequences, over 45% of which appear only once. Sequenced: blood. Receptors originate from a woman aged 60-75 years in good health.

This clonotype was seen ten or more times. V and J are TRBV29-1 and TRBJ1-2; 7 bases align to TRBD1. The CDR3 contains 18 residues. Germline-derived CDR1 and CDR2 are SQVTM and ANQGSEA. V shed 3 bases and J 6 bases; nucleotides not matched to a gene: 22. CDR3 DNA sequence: TGCAGCGTTGACCCTGTAGACAGGGTTGAAACGGGATGGAATGGCTACACCTTC. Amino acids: CSVDPVDRVETGWNGYTF.

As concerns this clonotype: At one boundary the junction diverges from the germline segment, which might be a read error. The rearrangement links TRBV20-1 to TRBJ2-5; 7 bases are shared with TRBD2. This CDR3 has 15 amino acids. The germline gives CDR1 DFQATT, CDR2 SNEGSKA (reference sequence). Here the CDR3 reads CSARDPRLAQGTQYF. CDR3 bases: TGCAGTGCTAGAGACCCTAGACTAGCCCAAGGGACCCAGTACTTC.

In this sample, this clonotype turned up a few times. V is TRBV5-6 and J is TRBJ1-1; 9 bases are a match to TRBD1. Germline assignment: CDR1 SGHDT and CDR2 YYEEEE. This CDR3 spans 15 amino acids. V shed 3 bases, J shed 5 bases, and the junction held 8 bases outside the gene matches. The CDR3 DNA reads TGTGCCAGCAGCTCCTCAACAGGGGGCTTGACTGAAGCTTTCTTT. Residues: CASSSSTGGLTEAFF.

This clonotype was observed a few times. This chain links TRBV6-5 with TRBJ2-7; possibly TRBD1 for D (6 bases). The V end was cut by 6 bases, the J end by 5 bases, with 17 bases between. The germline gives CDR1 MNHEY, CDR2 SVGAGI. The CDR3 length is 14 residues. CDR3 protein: CASSYRSSGDEQYF. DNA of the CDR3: TGTGCCAGCAGCTACCGCAGCTCAGGGGACGAGCAGTACTTC.

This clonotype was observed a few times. CDR3 in DNA: TGTGCCAGCAGCCCTAGACGGTCGGAGCACTACAATGAGCAGTTCTTC. Translated: CASSPRRSEHYNEQFF. The chain is built from TRBV7-2 and TRBJ2-1; D ambiguous. Per the germline V gene, CDR1 is SGHTA and CDR2 is FQGNSA. CDR3 length equals 16 residues. V dropped 5 bases and J dropped 3 bases, with 17 bases sitting between them.

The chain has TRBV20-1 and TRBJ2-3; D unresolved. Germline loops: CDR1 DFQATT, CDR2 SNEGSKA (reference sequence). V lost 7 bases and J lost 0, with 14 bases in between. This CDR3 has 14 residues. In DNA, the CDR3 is TGCAGTGAGGTTGTCTATAGTAGCACAGATACGCAGTATTTT. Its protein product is CSEVVYSSTDTQYF.

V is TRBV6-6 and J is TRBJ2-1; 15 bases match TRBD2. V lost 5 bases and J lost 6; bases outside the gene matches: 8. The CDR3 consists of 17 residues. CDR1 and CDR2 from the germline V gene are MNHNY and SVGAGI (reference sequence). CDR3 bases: TGTGCCAGCAGTAGGGGACTAGCGGGAGGTCTGGTCAATGAGCAGTTCTTC. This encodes CASSRGLAGGLVNEQFF.

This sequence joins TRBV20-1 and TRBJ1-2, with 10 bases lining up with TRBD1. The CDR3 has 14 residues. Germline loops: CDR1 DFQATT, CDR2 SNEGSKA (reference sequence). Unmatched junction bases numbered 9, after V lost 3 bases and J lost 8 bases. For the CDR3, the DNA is TGCAGTGCTAGTCGGACAGGGGGATACGGCGGCTACACCTTC. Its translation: CSASRTGGYGGYTF.

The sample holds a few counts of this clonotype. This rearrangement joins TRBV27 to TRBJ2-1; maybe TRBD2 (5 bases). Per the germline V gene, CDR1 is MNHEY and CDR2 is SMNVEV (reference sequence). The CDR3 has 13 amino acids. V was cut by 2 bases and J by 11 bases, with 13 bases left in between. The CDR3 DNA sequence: TGTGCCAGCAGTTTAGAGGGCAGCCGGCAGCAGTTCTTC. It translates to CASSLEGSRQQFF.

The DNA for the CDR3 is TGCAGTGCTTGGGCAAGGAAAGAGACCCAGTACTTC. It specifies CSAWARKETQYF. The chain employs TRBV20-1 and TRBJ2-4; no firm D call. The DNA end favors TRBJ2-5, so the J call may be wrong. Germline-derived CDR1 and CDR2 are DFQATT and SNEGSKA (reference sequence). The CDR3 is 12 residues long.

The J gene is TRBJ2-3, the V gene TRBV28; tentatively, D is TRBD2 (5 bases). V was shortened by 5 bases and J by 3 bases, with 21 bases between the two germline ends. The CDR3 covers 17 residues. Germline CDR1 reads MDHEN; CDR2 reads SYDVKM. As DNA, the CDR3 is TGTGCCAGCAGTGCCACAGATTGGAGGCGCGGAACAGATACGCAGTATTTT. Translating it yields CASSATDWRRGTDTQYF. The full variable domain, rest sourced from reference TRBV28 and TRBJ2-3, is DVKVTQSSRYLVKRTGEKVFLECVQDMDHENMFWYRQDPGLGLRLIYFSYDVKMKEKGDIPEGYSVSREKKERFSLILESASTNQTSMYLCASSATDWRRGTDTQYFGPGTRLTVL.

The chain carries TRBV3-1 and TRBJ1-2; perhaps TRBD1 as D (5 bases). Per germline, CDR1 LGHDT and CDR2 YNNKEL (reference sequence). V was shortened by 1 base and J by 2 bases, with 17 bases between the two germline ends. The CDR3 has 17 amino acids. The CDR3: CASSQGGPTEANYGYTF. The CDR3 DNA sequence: TGTGCCAGCAGCCAAGGGGGCCCGACAGAGGCCAACTATGGCTACACCTTC.

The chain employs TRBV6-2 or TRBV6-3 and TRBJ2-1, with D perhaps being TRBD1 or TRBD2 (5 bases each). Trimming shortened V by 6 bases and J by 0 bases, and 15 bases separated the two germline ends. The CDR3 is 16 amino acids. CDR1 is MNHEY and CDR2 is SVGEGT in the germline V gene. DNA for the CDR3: TGTGCCAGCAGCCCCGTCTGGGGGAGCTCCTACAATGAGCAGTTCTTC. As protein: CASSPVWGSSYNEQFF.

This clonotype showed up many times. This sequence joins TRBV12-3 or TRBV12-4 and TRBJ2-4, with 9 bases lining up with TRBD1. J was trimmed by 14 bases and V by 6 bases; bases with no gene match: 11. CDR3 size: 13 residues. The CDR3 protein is CASSPRTGALEYF. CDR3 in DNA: TGTGCCAGCAGCCCCAGGACAGGGGCCTTAGAGTACTTC.

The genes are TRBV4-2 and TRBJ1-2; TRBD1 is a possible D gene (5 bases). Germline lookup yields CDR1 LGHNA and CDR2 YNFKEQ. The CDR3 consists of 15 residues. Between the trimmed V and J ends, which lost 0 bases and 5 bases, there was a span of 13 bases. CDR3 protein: CASSQDLDSRYGYTF. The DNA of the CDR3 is TGTGCCAGCAGCCAAGATCTTGACAGTCGGTATGGCTACACCTTC.

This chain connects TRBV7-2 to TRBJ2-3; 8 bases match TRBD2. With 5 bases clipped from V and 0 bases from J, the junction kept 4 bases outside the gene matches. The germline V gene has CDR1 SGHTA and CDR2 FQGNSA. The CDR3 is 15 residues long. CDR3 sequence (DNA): TGTGCCAGCAGCCGTAGCGGGGATAGCACAGATACGCAGTATTTT. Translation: CASSRSGDSTDTQYF.

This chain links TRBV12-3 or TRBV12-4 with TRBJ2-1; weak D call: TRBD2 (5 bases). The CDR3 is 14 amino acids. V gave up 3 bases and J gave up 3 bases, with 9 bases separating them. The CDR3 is CASSFGEIYNEQFF. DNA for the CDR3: TGTGCCAGCAGTTTTGGGGAGATCTACAATGAGCAGTTCTTC.

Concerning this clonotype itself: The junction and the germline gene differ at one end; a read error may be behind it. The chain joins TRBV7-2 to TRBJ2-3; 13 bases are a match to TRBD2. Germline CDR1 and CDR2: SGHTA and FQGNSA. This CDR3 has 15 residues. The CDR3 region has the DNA TGTGCCAGCAGATTAGGACTAGCGGGAGACTACGAGCAGTATTTT. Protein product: CASRLGLAGDYEQYF.

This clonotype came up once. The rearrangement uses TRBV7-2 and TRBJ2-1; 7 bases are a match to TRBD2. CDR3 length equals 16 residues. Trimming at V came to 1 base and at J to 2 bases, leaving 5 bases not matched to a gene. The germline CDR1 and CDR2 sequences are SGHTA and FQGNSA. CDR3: CASSLGPGGPYNEQFF. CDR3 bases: TGTGCCAGCAGCTTAGGTCCGGGAGGCCCCTACAATGAGCAGTTCTTC.

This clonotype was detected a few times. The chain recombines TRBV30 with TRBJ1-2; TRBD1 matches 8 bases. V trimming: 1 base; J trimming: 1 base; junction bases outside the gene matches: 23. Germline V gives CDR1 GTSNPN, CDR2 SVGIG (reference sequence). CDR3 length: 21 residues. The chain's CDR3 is CAWSDGDRTSEHARYNYGYTF. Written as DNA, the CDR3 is TGTGCCTGGAGTGACGGGGACAGGACGAGCGAACATGCACGTTATAACTATGGCTACACCTTC.

The CDR3 sequence is CASSYSRVVQETQYF. For the CDR3, the DNA is TGTGCCAGCAGTTATTCGAGGGTAGTCCAAGAGACCCAGTACTTC. The J gene is TRBJ2-5, the V gene TRBV6-6, with D perhaps matching TRBD2 (5 bases). CDR1 and CDR2 (germline): MNHNY, SVGAGI (reference sequence). V was shortened by 3 bases and J by 1 base, with 12 bases between the two germline ends. This CDR3 has 15 amino acids.

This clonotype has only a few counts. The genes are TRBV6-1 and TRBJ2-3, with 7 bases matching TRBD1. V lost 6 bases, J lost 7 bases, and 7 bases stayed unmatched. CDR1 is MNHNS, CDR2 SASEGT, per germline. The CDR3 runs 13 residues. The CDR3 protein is CASSPSQGNTQYF. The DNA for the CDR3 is TGTGCCAGCAGCCCTTCACAGGGGAATACGCAGTATTTT.